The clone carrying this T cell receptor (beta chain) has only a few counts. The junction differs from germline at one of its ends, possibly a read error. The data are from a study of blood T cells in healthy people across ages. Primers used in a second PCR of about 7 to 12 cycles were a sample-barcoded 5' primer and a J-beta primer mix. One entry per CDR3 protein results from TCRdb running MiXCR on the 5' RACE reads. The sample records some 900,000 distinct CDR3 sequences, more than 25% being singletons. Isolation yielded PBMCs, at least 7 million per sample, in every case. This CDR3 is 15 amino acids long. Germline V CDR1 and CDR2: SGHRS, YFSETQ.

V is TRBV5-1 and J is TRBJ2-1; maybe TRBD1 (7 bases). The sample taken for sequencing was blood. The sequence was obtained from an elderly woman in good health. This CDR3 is CASSGGGFSYDEQFF. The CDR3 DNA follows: TGCGCCAGCAGCGGAGGGGGCTTCTCCTACGATGAGCAGTTCTTC.